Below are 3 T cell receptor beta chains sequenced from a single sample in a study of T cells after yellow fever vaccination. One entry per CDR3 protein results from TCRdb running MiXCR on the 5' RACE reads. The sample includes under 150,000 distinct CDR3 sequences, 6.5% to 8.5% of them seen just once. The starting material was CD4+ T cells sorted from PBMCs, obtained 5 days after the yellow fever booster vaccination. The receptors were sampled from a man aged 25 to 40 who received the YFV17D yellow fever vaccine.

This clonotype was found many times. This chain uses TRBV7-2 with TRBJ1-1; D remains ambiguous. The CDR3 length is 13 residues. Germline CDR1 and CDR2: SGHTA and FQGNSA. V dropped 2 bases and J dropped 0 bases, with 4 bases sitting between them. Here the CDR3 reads CASSLQVNTEAFF. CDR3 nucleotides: TGTGCCAGCAGCTTACAAGTGAACACTGAAGCTTTCTTT. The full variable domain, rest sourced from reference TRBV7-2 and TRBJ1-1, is GAGVSQSPSNKVTEKGKDVELRCDPISGHTALYWYRQSLGQGLEFLIYFQGNSAPDKSGLPSDRFSAERTGGSVSTLTIQRTQQEDSAVYLCASSLQVNTEAFFGQGTRLTVV.

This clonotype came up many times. The CDR3 DNA reads TGTGCCATCAGGACCGGGACAGGGGGCACTGAAGCTTTCTTT. Its translation is CAIRTGTGGTEAFF. The chain employs TRBV10-3 and TRBJ1-1, with 11 bases fitting TRBD1. The CDR3 is 14 residues long. Germline V gives CDR1 ENHRY, CDR2 SYGVKD. With V trimmed by 6 bases and J by 4 bases, 4 bases remained unmatched.

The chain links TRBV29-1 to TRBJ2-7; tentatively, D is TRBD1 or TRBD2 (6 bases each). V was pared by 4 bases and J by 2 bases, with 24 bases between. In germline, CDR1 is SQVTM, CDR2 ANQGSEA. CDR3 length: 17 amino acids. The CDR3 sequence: CSVGGAARGGGTYEQYF. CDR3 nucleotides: TGCAGCGTTGGGGGGGCCGCTAGGGGAGGAGGGACCTACGAGCAGTACTTC.